This is a list of T cell receptor beta chains from one sample in a study of type 1 and type 2 diabetes patients. Using its own MiXCR run on the multiplex PCR reads, TCRdb lists one record per CDR3 protein. The data show approximately 260,000 distinct CDR3 sequences, with around 47% seen just once and roughly an eighth held by the top ten. The sequenced sample was peripheral blood mononuclear cells (PBMCs). These TCRs come from a man younger than 30 with type 2 diabetes. The CDR3 runs from the conserved cysteine through the conserved F or W. The order of the fields is clone size, D gene, J gene, V gene, CDR3 DNA, CDR3 protein. The D gene is left open where the match is weak. Where a row states a size, it is once, few, many or the class of an expanded clone; other rows omit it.

size: .; D: TRBD2; J: TRBJ2-5; V: TRBV5-8; DNA: TGTGCCAGCAGCTCAGGACTAGCGGGAGAAGGGACCCAGTACTTC; CDR3: CASSSGLAGEGTQYF
size: .; D: TRBD1; J: TRBJ2-7; V: TRBV19; DNA: TGTGCCAGTAGTATCCAGGGACAGGGGTTCTACGAGCAGTACTTC; CDR3: CASSIQGQGFYEQYF
size: few; D: .; J: TRBJ2-7; V: TRBV5-6; DNA: TGTGCCAGCAGGACCATCGGGGTCCGCGAGCAGTACTTC; CDR3: CASRTIGVREQYF
size: .; D: TRBD1; J: TRBJ1-6; V: TRBV10-3; DNA: TGTGCCATCAGCTACGGCTGGGACAGGGCATTTTATAATTCACCCCTCCACTTT; CDR3: CAISYGWDRAFYNSPLHF
size: .; D: .; J: TRBJ2-1; V: TRBV11-2; DNA: TGTGCCAGCAGCTACGGGGAGAGCAATGAGCAGTTCTTC; CDR3: CASSYGESNEQFF
size: .; D: .; J: TRBJ1-1; V: TRBV20-1; DNA: TGCAGTGCTAGAGTCGGTCTGGCATCTTGGTTT; CDR3: CSARVGLASWF
size: many; D: .; J: TRBJ2-5; V: TRBV2; DNA: TGTGCCAGCAGTGAAGGGTTGGGAGTGCGGCAGACCCAGTACTTC; CDR3: CASSEGLGVRQTQYF
size: many; D: .; J: TRBJ1-1; V: TRBV2; DNA: TGTGCCAGCTTGGGGAACACTGAAGCTTTCTTT; CDR3: CASLGNTEAFF
size: .; D: TRBD1; J: TRBJ1-1; V: TRBV4-1; DNA: TGCGCCAGCAGCCCGAGACTAGGGGGCGACACTGAAGCTTTCTTT; CDR3: CASSPRLGGDTEAFF
size: .; D: TRBD1; J: TRBJ1-6; V: TRBV29-1; DNA: TGCAGTGCTAGCGAAACAGGGGCGAATTCACCCCTCCACTTT; CDR3: CSASETGANSPLHF
size: few; D: TRBD2; J: TRBJ2-3; V: TRBV20-1; DNA: TGCAGTGCGGTACTAGCGACCAGCACAGATACGCAGTATTTT; CDR3: CSAVLATSTDTQYF
size: once; D: .; J: TRBJ2-5; V: TRBV28; DNA: TGTGCCAGCGCTCCCTGGGGCCAGGGCGAGCAAGAGACCCAGTACTTC; CDR3: CASAPWGQGEQETQYF
size: few; D: .; J: TRBJ2-5; V: TRBV7-8; DNA: TGTGCCAGTAGTGTGAGGACTTACCAAGAGACCCAGTACTTC; CDR3: CASSVRTYQETQYF
size: .; D: .; J: TRBJ1-6; V: TRBV20-1; DNA: TGCAGTGCTAGGGGCGGGGCAGCGGGGTCACCCCTCCACTTT; CDR3: CSARGGAAGSPLHF
size: .; D: TRBD1; J: TRBJ2-1; V: TRBV10-1; DNA: TGCGCCAGCAGTGAGTCGGACAGGGCCAGGGGGCAACAGTTCTTC; CDR3: CASSESDRARGQQFF
size: .; D: .; J: TRBJ1-6; V: TRBV19; DNA: TGTGCCAGTAGTATAGTAGGCCGGGATTCACCCCTCCACTTT; CDR3: CASSIVGRDSPLHF
size: .; D: .; J: TRBJ1-5; V: TRBV11-3; DNA: TGTGCCAGCAGCCTCCGGTGGGCCGGTCCGTATCAGCCCCAGCATTTT; CDR3: CASSLRWAGPYQPQHF
size: many; D: .; J: TRBJ1-1; V: TRBV19; DNA: TGTGCCAGTAGTGTCGGAGGTGGCACTGAAGCTTTCTTT; CDR3: CASSVGGGTEAFF
size: .; D: .; J: TRBJ1-4; V: TRBV6-5; DNA: TGTGCCAGCAGTTACTCGAGTGGAACTAATGAAAAACTGTTTTTT; CDR3: CASSYSSGTNEKLFF
size: few; D: .; J: TRBJ1-2; V: TRBV6-5; DNA: TGTGCCACCGTCCTTAGACGGGAAAATCGCTACACCTTC; CDR3: CATVLRRENRYTF
size: many; D: .; J: TRBJ1-6; V: TRBV2; DNA: TGTGCCAGCTTCCGGAATCATAATTCACCCCTCCACTTT; CDR3: CASFRNHNSPLHF
size: .; D: .; J: TRBJ2-7; V: TRBV28; DNA: TGTGCCAGCAGATATCAGAGCTCCTACGAGCAGTACTTC; CDR3: CASRYQSSYEQYF
size: .; D: TRBD1; J: TRBJ2-7; V: TRBV9; DNA: TGTGCCAGCAGCGTATCGGGACAGACCGCCTACGAGCAGTACTTC; CDR3: CASSVSGQTAYEQYF
size: .; D: TRBD2; J: TRBJ2-7; V: TRBV30; DNA: TGTGCCGGCTCGGTGGGAGCGGGAGGTAATGAGCAGTACTTC; CDR3: CAGSVGAGGNEQYF
size: .; D: .; J: TRBJ2-7; V: TRBV27; DNA: TGTGCCAGCAGTTTGAGGGGGGTTGGTTACGAGCAGTACTTC; CDR3: CASSLRGVGYEQYF
size: .; D: .; J: TRBJ2-2; V: TRBV4-3; DNA: TGCGCCAGCAGCCAAGATGCGGGCGGCCCCGGGGAGCTGTTTTTT; CDR3: CASSQDAGGPGELFF
size: .; D: TRBD2; J: TRBJ2-7; V: TRBV28; DNA: TGTGCCAGCAGTTCGCCTCTAGCGGGATACTACGAGCAGTACTTC; CDR3: CASSSPLAGYYEQYF
size: few; D: .; J: TRBJ2-7; V: TRBV5-1; DNA: TGCGCCAGCAGCTTGGGACGGGAGTTCTACGAGCAGTACTTC; CDR3: CASSLGREFYEQYF
size: .; D: .; J: TRBJ2-7; V: TRBV4-1; DNA: TGCGCCAGCTCCCTAGACTGGAACTCCTACGAGCAGTACTTC; CDR3: CASSLDWNSYEQYF
size: .; D: TRBD2; J: TRBJ2-7; V: TRBV28; DNA: TGTGCCAGCAGTCTGGGGGCTAGCGGGGCCTACGAGCAGTACTTC; CDR3: CASSLGASGAYEQYF
size: .; D: TRBD1; J: TRBJ2-7; V: TRBV4-2; DNA: TGTGCCAGCAGCCGAACCGACGCGGGACAGGACCTCGAGCAGTACTTC; CDR3: CASSRTDAGQDLEQYF
size: .; D: TRBD2; J: TRBJ2-5; V: TRBV28; DNA: TGTGCCAGCAGTCCGCGGACTAGCGGGCTGGGGGAGACCCAGTACTTC; CDR3: CASSPRTSGLGETQYF
size: once; D: .; J: TRBJ2-3; V: TRBV6-1; DNA: TGTGCCAGCAGGACACGAAAGGAGGGCCGGACAGATACGCAGTATTTT; CDR3: CASRTRKEGRTDTQYF
size: .; D: .; J: TRBJ2-5; V: TRBV12-5; DNA: TGTGCTAGTGAAAGCCAAGAGACCCAGTACTTC; CDR3: CASESQETQYF
size: .; D: TRBD1; J: TRBJ1-2; V: TRBV4-3; DNA: TGCGCCAGCAGCATGGACAGGGGACCTTATAACTATGGCTACACCTTC; CDR3: CASSMDRGPYNYGYTF
size: few; D: .; J: TRBJ1-2; V: TRBV28; DNA: TGTGCCAGCAGTTTATTAGCCCGCGGATATGGCTACACCTTC; CDR3: CASSLLARGYGYTF
size: .; D: .; J: TRBJ1-1; V: TRBV10-3; DNA: TGTGCCATCGGACCCGTCAACACTGAAGCTTTCTTT; CDR3: CAIGPVNTEAFF
size: many; D: .; J: TRBJ1-6; V: TRBV15; DNA: TGTGCCACCAGCAGAGTAGCCGGGAAGGGTTCACCCCTCCACTTT; CDR3: CATSRVAGKGSPLHF
size: .; D: .; J: TRBJ1-3; V: TRBV7-6; DNA: TGTGCCAGCAGCTTGGATACAGGGCCCTCTGGAAACACCATATATTTT; CDR3: CASSLDTGPSGNTIYF
size: .; D: TRBD1; J: TRBJ1-1; V: TRBV6-2/TRBV6-3; DNA: TGTGCCAGCAGTTACAGGAGACAGGGGGCGGCTGAAGCTTTCTTT; CDR3: CASSYRRQGAAEAFF
size: few; D: .; J: TRBJ2-2; V: TRBV7-8; DNA: TGTGCCAGCAGCTTAGCGGGTCGAGAGCTTACGCGGGAGCTGTTTTTT; CDR3: CASSLAGRELTRELFF
size: .; D: TRBD1; J: TRBJ1-2; V: TRBV11-2; DNA: TGTGCCAGCAGACCCGGGACAGGAGACTATGGCTACACCTTC; CDR3: CASRPGTGDYGYTF
size: .; D: TRBD2; J: TRBJ2-2; V: TRBV7-8; DNA: TGTGCCAGCAGTCCCCGGGGGGTGAACACCGGGGAGCTGTTTTTT; CDR3: CASSPRGVNTGELFF
size: once; D: TRBD2; J: TRBJ2-2; V: TRBV19; DNA: TGTGCCAGTAGTAAAGAAGCGGGAGGGCCCACCGGGGAGCTGTTTTTT; CDR3: CASSKEAGGPTGELFF
size: .; D: TRBD1; J: TRBJ2-7; V: TRBV30; DNA: TGTGCCTGGAGAGGACAGGGGACCCTTGGGACTTACGAGCAGTACTTC; CDR3: CAWRGQGTLGTYEQYF
size: .; D: TRBD1; J: TRBJ1-6; V: TRBV2; DNA: TGTGCCAGCAGTGATGATGCAGGGGGTAACAATTCACCCCTCCACTTT; CDR3: CASSDDAGGNNSPLHF
size: many; D: TRBD1; J: TRBJ1-2; V: TRBV14; DNA: TGTGCCAGCAGCCCGACAGGGGGTAACTATGGCTACACCTTC; CDR3: CASSPTGGNYGYTF